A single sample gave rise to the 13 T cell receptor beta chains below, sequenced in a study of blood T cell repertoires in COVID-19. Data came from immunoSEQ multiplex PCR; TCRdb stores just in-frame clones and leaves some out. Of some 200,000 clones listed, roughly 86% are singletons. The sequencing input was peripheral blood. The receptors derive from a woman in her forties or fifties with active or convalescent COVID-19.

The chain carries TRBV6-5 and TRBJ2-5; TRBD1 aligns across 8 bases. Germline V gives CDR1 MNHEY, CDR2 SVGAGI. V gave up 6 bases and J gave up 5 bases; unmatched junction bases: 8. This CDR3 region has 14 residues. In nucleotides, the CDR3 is TGTGCCAGCAGCACAGGGGGTTTGTATGAGACCCAGTACTTC. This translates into CASSTGGLYETQYF.

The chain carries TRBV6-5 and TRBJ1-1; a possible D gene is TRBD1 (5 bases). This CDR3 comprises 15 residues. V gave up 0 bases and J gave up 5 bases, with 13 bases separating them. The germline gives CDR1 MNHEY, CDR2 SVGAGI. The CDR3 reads CASSYSTGGKTEAFF. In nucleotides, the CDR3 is TGTGCCAGCAGTTACTCGACGGGGGGGAAGACTGAAGCTTTCTTT.

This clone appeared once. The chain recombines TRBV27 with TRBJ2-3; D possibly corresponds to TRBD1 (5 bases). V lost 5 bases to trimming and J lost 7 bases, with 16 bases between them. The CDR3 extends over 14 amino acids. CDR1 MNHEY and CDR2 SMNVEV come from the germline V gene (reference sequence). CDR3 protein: CASSRQGSPNTQYF. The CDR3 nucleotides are TGTGCCAGCAGTCGGCAGGGAAGTCCCAATACGCAGTATTTT.

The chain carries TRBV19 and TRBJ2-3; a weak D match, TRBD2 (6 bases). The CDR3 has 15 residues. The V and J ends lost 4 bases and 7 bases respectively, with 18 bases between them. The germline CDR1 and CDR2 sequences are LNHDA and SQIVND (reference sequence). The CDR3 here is CASSTGGVGPYTQYF. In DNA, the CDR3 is TGTGCCAGTAGTACCGGGGGAGTCGGACCATATACGCAGTATTTT. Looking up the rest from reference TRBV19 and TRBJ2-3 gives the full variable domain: DGGITQSPKYLFRKEGQNVTLSCEQNLNHDAMYWYRQDPGQGLRLIYYSQIVNDFQKGDIAEGYSVSREKKESFPLTVTSAQKNPTAFYLCASSTGGVGPYTQYFGPGTRLTVL.

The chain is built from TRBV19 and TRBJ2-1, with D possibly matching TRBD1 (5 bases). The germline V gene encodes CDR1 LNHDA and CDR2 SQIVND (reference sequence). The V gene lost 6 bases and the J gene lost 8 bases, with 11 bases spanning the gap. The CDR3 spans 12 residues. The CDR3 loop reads CASSPRGYEQFF. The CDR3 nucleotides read TGTGCCAGTAGCCCTAGGGGTTATGAGCAGTTCTTC.

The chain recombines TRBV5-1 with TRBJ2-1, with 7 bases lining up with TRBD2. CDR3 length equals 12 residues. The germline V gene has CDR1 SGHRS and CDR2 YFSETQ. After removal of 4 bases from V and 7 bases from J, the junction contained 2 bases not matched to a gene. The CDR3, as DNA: TGCGCCAGCAGCGGGGGGGTTAATGAGCAGTTCTTC. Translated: CASSGGVNEQFF.

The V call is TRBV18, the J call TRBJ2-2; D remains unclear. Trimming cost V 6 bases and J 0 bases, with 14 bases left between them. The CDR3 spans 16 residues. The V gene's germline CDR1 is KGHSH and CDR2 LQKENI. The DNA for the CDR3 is TGTGCCAGCTCGTCCATTCAGGCACCGAACACCGGGGAGCTGTTTTTT. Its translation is CASSSIQAPNTGELFF.

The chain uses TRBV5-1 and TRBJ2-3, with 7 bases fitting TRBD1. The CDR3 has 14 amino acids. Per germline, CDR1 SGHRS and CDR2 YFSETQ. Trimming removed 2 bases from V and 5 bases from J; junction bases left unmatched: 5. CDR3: CASSFTGAKDTQYF. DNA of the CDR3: TGCGCCAGCAGCTTTACAGGGGCAAAAGATACGCAGTATTTT.

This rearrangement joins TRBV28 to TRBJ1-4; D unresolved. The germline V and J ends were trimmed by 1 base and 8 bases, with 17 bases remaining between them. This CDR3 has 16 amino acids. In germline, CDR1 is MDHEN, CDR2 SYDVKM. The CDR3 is CASSLYPRRLGEKLFF. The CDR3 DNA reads TGTGCCAGCAGTTTATACCCGAGGAGGCTGGGAGAAAAACTGTTTTTT.

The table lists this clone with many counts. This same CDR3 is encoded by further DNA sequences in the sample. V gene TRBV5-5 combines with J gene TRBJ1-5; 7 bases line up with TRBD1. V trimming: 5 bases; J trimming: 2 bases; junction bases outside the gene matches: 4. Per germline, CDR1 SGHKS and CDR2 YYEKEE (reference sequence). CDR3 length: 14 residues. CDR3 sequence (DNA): TGTGCCAGCAGTCTTCAGGGGGGCAATCAGCCCCAGCATTTT. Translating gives CASSLQGGNQPQHF.

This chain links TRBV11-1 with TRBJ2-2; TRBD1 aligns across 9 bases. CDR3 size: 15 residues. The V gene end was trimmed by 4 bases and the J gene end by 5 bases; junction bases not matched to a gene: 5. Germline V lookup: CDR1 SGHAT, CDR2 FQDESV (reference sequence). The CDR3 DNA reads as TGTGCCAGCAGCTACAGGGGGCGCGGAACCGGGGAGCTGTTTTTT. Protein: CASSYRGRGTGELFF.

The CDR3 spells CASWDRPTFNEQFF. CDR3 coding DNA: TGTGCCAGCTGGGACAGGCCAACTTTCAATGAGCAGTTCTTC. The chain is built from TRBV6-5 and TRBJ2-1; 8 nucleotides agree with TRBD1. With 8 bases clipped from V and 6 bases from J, the junction kept 9 bases outside the gene matches. Germline CDR1 and CDR2: MNHEY and SVGAGI. This CDR3 is 14 amino acids long.

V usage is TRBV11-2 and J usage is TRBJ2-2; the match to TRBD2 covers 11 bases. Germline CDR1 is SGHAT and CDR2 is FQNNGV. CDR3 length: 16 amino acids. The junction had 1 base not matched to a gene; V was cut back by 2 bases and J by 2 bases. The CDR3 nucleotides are TGTGCCAGCAGCTTACTAGCGGGGGGTAACACCGGGGAGCTGTTTTTT. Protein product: CASSLLAGGNTGELFF.